Presented here are 10 T cell receptor beta chains from one specimen sequenced in a study of T cells after posttransplantation cyclophosphamide. The repertoire was sequenced with immunoSEQ multiplex PCR; TCRdb's copy has only in-frame clones and lacks some. The sample lists 20,000 to 25,000 clones, less than 98% occurring once. The naive gate required viable CD3+CD4+ or CD3+CD8+ cells with CCR7+CD45RA+CD45RO-CD95-CD27+CD28+ phenotype. Sequences were obtained from naive CD4+ T cells sorted from PBMCs. The receptors derive from a man in his forties or fifties in good health, CMV-negative, and a related stem cell transplant donor.

The count of this clone is one. This chain joins TRBV4-3 and TRBJ1-1; TRBD1 is a possible D gene (6 bases). CDR1 is LGHNA, CDR2 YSLEER, per germline. Trimming stripped 1 base from V and 5 bases from J, with 11 bases between. The CDR3 has 14 residues. The chain's CDR3 is CASSQGPQGTEAFF. The CDR3 nucleotides are TGCGCCAGCAGCCAAGGACCGCAGGGGACTGAAGCTTTCTTT.

The V and J genes are TRBV18 and TRBJ1-1; the match to TRBD1 covers 11 bases. CDR3 size: 12 residues. Trimming took 6 bases from V and 11 from J; bases not matched to a gene: 5. The germline CDR1 and CDR2 sequences are KGHSH and LQKENI. For the CDR3, the DNA is TGTGCCAGCTCGCCGGACAGGGGGCCCGCTTTCTTT. It yields the protein CASSPDRGPAFF.

The J gene is TRBJ2-5, the V gene TRBV7-9; TRBD2 matches 9 bases. The V and J ends lost 4 bases and 4 bases, in that order; junction bases with no gene match: 4. CDR1 and CDR2 (germline): SEHNR, FQNEAQ (reference sequence). The CDR3 consists of 14 residues. The DNA for the CDR3 is TGTGCCAGCAGCTGGCGGGGGGGTATAGAGACCCAGTACTTC. It encodes CASSWRGGIETQYF.

The chain employs TRBV19 and TRBJ1-5, with TRBD1 matching 8 bases. Germline lookup yields CDR1 LNHDA and CDR2 SQIVND (reference sequence). The CDR3 spans 18 residues. The trim removed 1 base at V and 7 bases at J, leaving 15 bases unmatched. The CDR3 sequence: CASSIGTGGGTSRQPQHF. The DNA of the CDR3 is TGTGCCAGTAGTATAGGCACAGGGGGAGGGACCTCCAGGCAGCCCCAGCATTTT.

V usage is TRBV30 and J usage is TRBJ2-7; 7 bases line up with TRBD2. The CDR3 extends over 13 amino acids. CDR1 is GTSNPN and CDR2 is SVGIG in the germline V gene (reference sequence). Germline trimming cut 1 base from V and 1 base from J; bases unmatched to any gene: 1. In DNA form, the CDR3 reads TGTGCCTGGAGTGCGGGAGGATCCTACGAGCAGTACTTC. This gives the protein CAWSAGGSYEQYF. Full variable domain (missing parts from reference TRBV30 and TRBJ2-7): SQTIHQWPATLVQPVGSPLSLECTVEGTSNPNLYWYRQAAGRGLQLLFYSVGIGQISSEVPQNLSASRPQDRQFILSSKKLLLSDSGFYLCAWSAGGSYEQYFGPGTRLTVT.

About this clone itself: The sample holds other DNA sequences that translate to the same CDR3. Written as DNA, the CDR3 is TGCGCCAGCAGCTTATTGACTAGCGGGAGTAATGAGCAGTTCTTC. This codes for CASSLLTSGSNEQFF. This chain links TRBV5-1 with TRBJ2-1; 12 nucleotides agree with TRBD2. Germline CDR1 reads SGHRS; CDR2 reads YFSETQ. The V and J ends lost 2 bases and 7 bases, in that order; junction bases with no gene match: 4. CDR3 length: 15 residues.

Details on this clone: An end of the junction differs from the germline gene, which may be a read error. The chain couples TRBV2 to TRBJ1-2; 8 nucleotides agree with TRBD1. The CDR3 has 14 residues. The germline CDR1 and CDR2 sequences are SNHLY and FYNNEI. In nucleotides, the CDR3 is TGTGCCAGCAGTCAGGTGTTGACAGGGGCTGGCTACGCCTTC. Protein product: CASSQVLTGAGYAF.

This clone has just one count. The chain uses TRBV19 and TRBJ2-1; the match to TRBD2 covers 10 bases. V shed 6 bases and J 8 bases; nucleotides not matched to a gene: 16. The CDR3 length is 17 residues. Germline lookup yields CDR1 LNHDA and CDR2 SQIVND (reference sequence). As DNA, the CDR3 is TGTGCCAGTAGCCCTGGGGAGGCTAGCGGGAGTCCCGATGAGCAGTTCTTC. As protein: CASSPGEASGSPDEQFF.

The genes are TRBV7-9 and TRBJ1-5, with D uncertain. This CDR3 region has 15 residues. Trimming took off 3 bases at V and 2 bases at J, with 11 bases between the two ends. CDR1 and CDR2 (germline): SEHNR, FQNEAQ (reference sequence). CDR3 nucleotide sequence: TGTGCCAGCAGCTTGGGGAGCCATGGCAATCAGCCCCAGCATTTT. Its translation: CASSLGSHGNQPQHF.

The rearrangement joins TRBV11-1 to TRBJ1-1; tentative D call: TRBD1 (5 bases). Germline CDR1 SGHAT, CDR2 FQDESV (reference sequence). CDR3 length: 13 residues. V dropped 3 bases and J dropped 1 base, with 6 bases sitting between them. The CDR3 DNA reads TGTGCCAGCAGCTTCACAGGGAACACTGAAGCTTTCTTT. Protein product: CASSFTGNTEAFF.